This TCR beta chain was sequenced in a study of blood T cell repertoires in COVID-19. Study summary: Sources were T cells, B-cell-depleted T cells, or PBMCs; the material itself was cDNA or gDNA.

Germline V gene sequence: CDR1 GTSNPN, CDR2 SVGIG (reference sequence). The CDR3 is 15 residues long. Trimming pared 5 bases from V and 5 bases from J, leaving 22 bases between. Original handling: Amplifying reference gene primers gave estimates of nucleated cell counts. Assay: immunoSEQ multiplex PCR; the TCRdb copy retains only in-frame clones and omits some. V, J and clone size are those of that table, while D and trimming were read from the DNA. Of approximately 500,000 clones in the sample, roughly 89% are singletons; the top ten hold roughly 8%. A Seattle source enrolled patients during active infection and followed them longitudinally.

The sample was peripheral blood. The chain is built from TRBV30 and TRBJ2-7; D gene uncertain. The clonotype comes from a woman between 50 and 59 years old with COVID-19, enrolled during active disease. CDR3 DNA: TGTGCCTGGGAATCGGGTAGGAATGGCTTGCACGAGCAGTACTTC. It specifies CAWESGRNGLHEQYF. The whole variable domain, filled in from reference TRBV30 and TRBJ2-7, reads SQTIHQWPATLVQPVGSPLSLECTVEGTSNPNLYWYRQAAGRGLQLLFYSVGIGQISSEVPQNLSASRPQDRQFILSSKKLLLSDSGFYLCAWESGRNGLHEQYFGPGTRLTVT.